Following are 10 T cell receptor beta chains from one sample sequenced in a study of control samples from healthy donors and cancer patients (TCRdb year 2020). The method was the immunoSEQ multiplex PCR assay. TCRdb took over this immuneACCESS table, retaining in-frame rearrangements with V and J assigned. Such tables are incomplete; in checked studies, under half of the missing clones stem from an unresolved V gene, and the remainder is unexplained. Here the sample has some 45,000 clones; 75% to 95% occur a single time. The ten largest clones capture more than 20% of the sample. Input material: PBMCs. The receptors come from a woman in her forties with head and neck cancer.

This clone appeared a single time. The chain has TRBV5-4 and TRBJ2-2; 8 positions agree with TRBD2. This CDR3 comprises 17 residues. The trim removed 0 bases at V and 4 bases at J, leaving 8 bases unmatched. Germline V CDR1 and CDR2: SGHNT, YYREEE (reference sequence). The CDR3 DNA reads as TGTGCCAGCAGCTTGGGTCCCGGGACTAGGGTCACCGGGGAGCTGTTTTTT. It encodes CASSLGPGTRVTGELFF.

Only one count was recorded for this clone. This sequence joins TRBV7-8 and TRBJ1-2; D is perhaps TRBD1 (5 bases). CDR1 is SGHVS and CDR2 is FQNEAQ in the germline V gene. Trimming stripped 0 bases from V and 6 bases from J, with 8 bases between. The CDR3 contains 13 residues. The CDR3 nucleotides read TGTGCCAGCAGCTTAGCGCAACAGGATGGCTACACCTTC. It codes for CASSLAQQDGYTF.

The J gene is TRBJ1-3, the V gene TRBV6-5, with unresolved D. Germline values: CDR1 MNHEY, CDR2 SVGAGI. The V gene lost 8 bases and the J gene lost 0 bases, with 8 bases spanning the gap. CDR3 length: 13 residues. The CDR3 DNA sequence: TGTGCCAGCCTCTCGAGCTCTGGAAACACCATATATTTT. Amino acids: CASLSSSGNTIYF.

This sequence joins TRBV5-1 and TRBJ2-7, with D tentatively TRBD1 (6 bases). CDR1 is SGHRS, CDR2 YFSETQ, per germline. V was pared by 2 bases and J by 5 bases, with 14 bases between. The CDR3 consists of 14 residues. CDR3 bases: TGCGCCAGCAGCTTAACAGGGTTTGGGAACGAGCAGTACTTC. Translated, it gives CASSLTGFGNEQYF.

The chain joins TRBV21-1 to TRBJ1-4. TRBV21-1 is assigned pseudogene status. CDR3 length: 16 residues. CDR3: CASSKSPAPLNEKLFF. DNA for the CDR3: TGTGCCAGCAGCAAATCCCCGGCCCCCCTAAATGAAAAACTGTTTTTT.

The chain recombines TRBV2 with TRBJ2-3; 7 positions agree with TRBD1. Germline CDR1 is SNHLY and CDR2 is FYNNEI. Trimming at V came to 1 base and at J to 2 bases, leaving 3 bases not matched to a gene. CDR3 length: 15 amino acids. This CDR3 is CASSEDRGITDTQYF. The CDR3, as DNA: TGTGCCAGCAGTGAAGACAGGGGCATCACAGATACGCAGTATTTT.

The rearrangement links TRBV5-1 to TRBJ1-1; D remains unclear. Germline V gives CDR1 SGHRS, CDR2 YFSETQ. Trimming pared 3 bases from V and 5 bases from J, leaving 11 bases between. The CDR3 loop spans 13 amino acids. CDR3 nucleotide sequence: TGCGCCAGCAGCTCGTCGGGCAGGACTGAAGCTTTCTTT. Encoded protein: CASSSSGRTEAFF.

DNA of the CDR3: TGTGCCAGCAGCAAAGGGGCTACAGGGGTGGATGGCTACACCTTC. Protein product: CASSKGATGVDGYTF. The rearrangement joins TRBV5-4 to TRBJ1-2; TRBD1 matches at 7 bases. Looked up from germline, CDR1 is SGHNT and CDR2 is YYREEE (reference sequence). The CDR3 consists of 15 residues. Trimming removed 4 bases from V and 6 bases from J; junction bases left unmatched: 12.

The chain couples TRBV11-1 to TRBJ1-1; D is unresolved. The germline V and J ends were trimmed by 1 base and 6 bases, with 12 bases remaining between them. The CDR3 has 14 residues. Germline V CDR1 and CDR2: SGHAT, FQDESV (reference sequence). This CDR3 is CASSLEITASEAFF. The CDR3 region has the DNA TGTGCCAGCAGCTTAGAGATTACAGCATCTGAAGCTTTCTTT.

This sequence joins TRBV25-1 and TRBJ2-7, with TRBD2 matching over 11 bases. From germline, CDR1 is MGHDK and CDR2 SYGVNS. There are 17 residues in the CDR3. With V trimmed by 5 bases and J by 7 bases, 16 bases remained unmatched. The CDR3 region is CASSLLGTSGRRGEQYF. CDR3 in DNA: TGTGCCAGCAGTCTCCTAGGGACTAGCGGCCGCCGTGGGGAGCAGTACTTC.